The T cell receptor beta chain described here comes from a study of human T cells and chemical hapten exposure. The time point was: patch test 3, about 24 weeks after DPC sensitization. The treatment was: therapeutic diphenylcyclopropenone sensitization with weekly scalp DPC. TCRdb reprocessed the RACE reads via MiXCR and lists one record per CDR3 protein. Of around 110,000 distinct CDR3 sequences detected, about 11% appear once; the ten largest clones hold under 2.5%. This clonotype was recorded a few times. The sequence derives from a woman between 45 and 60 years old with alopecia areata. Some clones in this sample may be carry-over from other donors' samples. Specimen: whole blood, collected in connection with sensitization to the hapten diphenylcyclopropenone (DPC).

CDR3: CRDSIDYGYTF. CDR3 nucleotides: TGCAGAGACAGTATAGATTATGGCTACACCTTC. The chain couples TRBV20-1 to TRBJ1-2; D perhaps matches TRBD1 (5 bases). This CDR3 has 11 amino acids. Looked up from germline, CDR1 is DFQATT and CDR2 is SNEGSKA (reference sequence).